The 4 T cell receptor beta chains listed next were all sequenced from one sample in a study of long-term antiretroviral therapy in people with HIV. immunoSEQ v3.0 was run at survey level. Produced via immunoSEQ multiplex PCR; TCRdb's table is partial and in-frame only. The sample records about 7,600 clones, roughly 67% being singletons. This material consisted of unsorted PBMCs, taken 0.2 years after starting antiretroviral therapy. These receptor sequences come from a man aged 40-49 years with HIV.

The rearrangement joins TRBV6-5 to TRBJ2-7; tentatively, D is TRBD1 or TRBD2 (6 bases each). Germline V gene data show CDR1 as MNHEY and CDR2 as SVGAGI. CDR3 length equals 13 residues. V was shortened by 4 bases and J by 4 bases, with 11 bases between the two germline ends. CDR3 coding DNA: TGTGCCAGCAGTTGGGGGGCCGGTTACGAGCAGTACTTC. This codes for CASSWGAGYEQYF.

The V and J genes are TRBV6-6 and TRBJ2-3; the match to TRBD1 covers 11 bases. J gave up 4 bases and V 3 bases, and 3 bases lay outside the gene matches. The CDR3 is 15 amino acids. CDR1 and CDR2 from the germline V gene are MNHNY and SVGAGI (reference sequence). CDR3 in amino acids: CASSYRTGGADTQYF. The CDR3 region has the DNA TGTGCCAGCAGTTATAGGACAGGGGGCGCAGATACGCAGTATTTT.

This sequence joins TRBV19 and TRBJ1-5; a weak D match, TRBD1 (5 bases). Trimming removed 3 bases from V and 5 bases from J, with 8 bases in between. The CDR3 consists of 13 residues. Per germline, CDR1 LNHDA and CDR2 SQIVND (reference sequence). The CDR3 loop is CASSIRGDQPQHF. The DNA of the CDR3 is TGTGCCAGTAGTATTAGAGGGGATCAGCCCCAGCATTTT. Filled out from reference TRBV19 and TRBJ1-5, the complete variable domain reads DGGITQSPKYLFRKEGQNVTLSCEQNLNHDAMYWYRQDPGQGLRLIYYSQIVNDFQKGDIAEGYSVSREKKESFPLTVTSAQKNPTAFYLCASSIRGDQPQHFGDGTRLSIL.

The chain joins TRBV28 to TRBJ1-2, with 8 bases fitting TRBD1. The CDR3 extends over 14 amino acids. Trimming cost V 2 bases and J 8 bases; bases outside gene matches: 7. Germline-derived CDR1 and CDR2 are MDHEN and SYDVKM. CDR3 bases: TGTGCCAGCAGTTTAGTCGACAGGGGAAGCGGCTACACCTTC. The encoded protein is CASSLVDRGSGYTF.